What follows are 10 T cell receptor beta chains derived from one specimen sequenced in a study of T cells expressing NK-cell markers. TCRdb reworked the 5' RACE reads into one entry per CDR3 protein, no DNA. The sample table includes about 160,000 distinct CDR3 sequences. Material: blood T cells: a sorted CD56 or NKG2C T cell subset, CD4+ or CD8+ T cells, or bulk PBMC T cells (not recorded which). Receptors were obtained from a woman between 18 and 69 years old in good health.

V gene TRBV7-8 combines with J gene TRBJ1-2; no DNA is available, so the TRBD1 call from TCRdb remains unchecked. The CDR3 has 15 residues. The germline gives CDR1 SGHVS, CDR2 FQNEAQ. CDR3 protein: CASSLGWGADYGYTF.

The chain carries TRBV7-9 and TRBJ1-1. Germline V gives CDR1 SEHNR, CDR2 FQNEAQ (reference sequence). The CDR3 has 14 residues. The chain's CDR3 is CASSLGTSNTEAFF. The full variable domain, completed using reference TRBV7-9 and TRBJ1-1, is DTGVSQNPRHKITKRGQNVTFRCDPISEHNRLYWYRQTLGQGPEFLTYFQNEAQLEKSRLLSDRFSAERPKGSFSTLEIQRTEQGDSAMYLCASSLGTSNTEAFFGQGTRLTVV.

The chain recombines TRBV29-1 with TRBJ2-5. Germline V gene data show CDR1 as SQVTM and CDR2 as ANQGSEA. The CDR3 sequence is 12 residues long. CDR3 region: CSVSPNQETQYF. The variable domain in full, with the rest retrieved from reference TRBV29-1 and TRBJ2-5, is SAVISQKPSRDICQRGTSLTIQCQVDSQVTMMFWYRQQPGQSLTLIATANQGSEATYESGFVIDKFPISRPNLTFSTLTVSNMSPEDSSIYLCSVSPNQETQYFGPGTRLLVL.

The V and J genes are TRBV7-8 and TRBJ2-1. Germline assignment: CDR1 SGHVS and CDR2 FQNEAQ. There are 13 residues in the CDR3. CDR3 protein: CASTVSSYNEQFF. Drawing the rest from reference TRBV7-8 and TRBJ2-1, the complete variable domain is GAGVSQSPRYKVAKRGQDVALRCDPISGHVSLFWYQQALGQGPEFLTYFQNEAQLDKSGLPSDRFFAERPEGSVSTLKIQRTQQEDSAVYLCASTVSSYNEQFFGPGTRLTVL.

The chain uses TRBV4-1 and TRBJ1-2; TCRdb's D gene call, TRBD1, goes unchecked for lack of DNA. Germline V gene sequence: CDR1 MGHRA, CDR2 YSYEKL. This CDR3 is 14 amino acids long. The CDR3 protein is CASSRTLGQYGYTF.

This chain links TRBV7-9 with TRBJ2-3; without DNA, the TCRdb call of TRBD1 cannot be checked. Germline V gives CDR1 SEHNR, CDR2 FQNEAQ (reference sequence). CDR3 length equals 16 residues. The CDR3 loop reads CASSQGQGKGTDTQYF. Together with reference TRBV7-9 and TRBJ2-3, the CDR3 gives the full variable domain: DTGVSQNPRHKITKRGQNVTFRCDPISEHNRLYWYRQTLGQGPEFLTYFQNEAQLEKSRLLSDRFSAERPKGSFSTLEIQRTEQGDSAMYLCASSQGQGKGTDTQYFGPGTRLTVL.

This rearrangement joins TRBV4-2 to TRBJ2-1; TCRdb's assignment of TRBD2 cannot be checked, as there is no DNA. The germline gives CDR1 LGHNA, CDR2 YNFKEQ. The CDR3 length is 16 residues. The CDR3 is CASSQDLASGDREQFF.

This chain connects TRBV3-1 to TRBJ1-1; TCRdb proposes TRBD1, but this gene call is untestable without DNA. Looked up from germline, CDR1 is LGHDT and CDR2 is YNNKEL (reference sequence). This CDR3 region has 15 residues. CDR3 residues: CASSPIGQGRAEAFF.

The genes are TRBV3-1 and TRBJ2-5; TCRdb selects TRBD1, and the lack of DNA leaves this call unchecked. The CDR3 totals 19 residues. Germline V lookup: CDR1 LGHDT, CDR2 YNNKEL (reference sequence). CDR3 protein: CASSQVGVGSLAPGGTQYF.

The V and J genes are TRBV20-1 and TRBJ2-1; TCRdb's D call of TRBD2 is untestable without DNA. The CDR3 runs 16 residues. The germline gives CDR1 DFQATT, CDR2 SNEGSKA (reference sequence). The CDR3 loop reads CSARDQGAGAYNEQFF.